These 2 T cell receptor beta chains originate from one sample sequenced in a study of HIV-infected patients and healthy controls. Approximately 510 ng RNA was reverse transcribed with alpha and beta constant-region primers. Alpha and beta chain libraries were made separately by chain-specific third strand synthesis with multiplexing indices. TCRdb reprocessed the 5' RACE reads with MiXCR, giving one entry per CDR3 protein. In the table there are approximately 25,000 distinct CDR3 sequences, approximately 7.7% of which are singletons. All unsorted peripheral T cells were captured because whole blood was used without fractionation. Source material: blood. The receptors here all came from an adult in good health.

This clonotype is categorized as medium-sized. The chain carries TRBV5-5 and TRBJ1-2; 7 nucleotides line up with TRBD1. The ends lost 4 bases at V and 5 bases at J; junction bases unmatched: 14. The CDR3 length is 16 residues. In germline, CDR1 is SGHKS, CDR2 YYEKEE (reference sequence). CDR3 nucleotide sequence: TGTGCCAGCAGCGCCCGCGCCGCCAGGGGGTATTATGGCTACACCTTC. Translated: CASSARAARGYYGYTF.

This clonotype showed up just a few times. The chain uses TRBV7-8 and TRBJ1-5; 8 bases match TRBD1. V lost 1 base to trimming and J lost 7 bases; unmatched junction nucleotides: 6. The CDR3 length is 15 residues. CDR1 is SGHVS and CDR2 is FQNEAQ in the germline V gene. The CDR3 nucleotides are TGTGCCAGCAGCTTAGGGACAGGGTTCAGCCAGCCCCAGCATTTT. It specifies CASSLGTGFSQPQHF.